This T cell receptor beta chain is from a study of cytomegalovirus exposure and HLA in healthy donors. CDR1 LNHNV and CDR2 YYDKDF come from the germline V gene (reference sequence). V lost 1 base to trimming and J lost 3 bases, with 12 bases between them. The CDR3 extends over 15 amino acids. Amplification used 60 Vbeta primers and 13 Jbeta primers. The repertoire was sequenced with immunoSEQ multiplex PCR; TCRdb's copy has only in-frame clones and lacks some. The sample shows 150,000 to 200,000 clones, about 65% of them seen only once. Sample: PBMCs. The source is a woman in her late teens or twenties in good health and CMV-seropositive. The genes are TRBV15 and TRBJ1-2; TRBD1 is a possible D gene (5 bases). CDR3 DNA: TGTGCCACCAGCAGAGGGGGGGGGAACCACTATGGCTACACCTTC. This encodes CATSRGGGNHYGYTF.